Below are 26 T cell receptor beta chains sequenced from a single sample in a study of blood T cell repertoires in COVID-19. Profiled with immunoSEQ multiplex PCR; TCRdb holds only in-frame clones, not every one. The sample has approximately 250,000 clones, 86% seen once; the top ten hold about 8.8%. The specimen sequenced was peripheral blood. These receptors were taken from a man in his forties with active or convalescent COVID-19.

On this clone: The sample has other DNA sequences that encode this CDR3 too. The CDR3 coding sequence is TGTGCCAGCAGCGTCGTCACCGGGGAGCTGTTTTTT. Encoded protein: CASSVVTGELFF. The rearrangement links TRBV9 to TRBJ2-2; D unresolved. Germline loops: CDR1 SGDLS, CDR2 YYNGEE. This CDR3 region has 12 residues. Trimming cost V 2 bases and J 4 bases, with 3 bases left between them.

The rearrangement uses TRBV2 and TRBJ2-7; perhaps TRBD1 as D (6 bases). This CDR3 has 15 residues. V lost 7 bases, J lost 0 bases, and 16 bases lay in between. Germline V gene data show CDR1 as SNHLY and CDR2 as FYNNEI. The CDR3 sequence is CASIASGQSSYEQYF. CDR3 coding DNA: TGTGCCAGCATCGCCTCGGGACAATCCTCCTACGAGCAGTACTTC.

The chain carries TRBV19 and TRBJ2-3; tentatively, D is TRBD2 (5 bases). In germline, CDR1 is LNHDA, CDR2 SQIVND (reference sequence). Deletions cut 1 base from V and 8 bases from J, with 19 bases between. This CDR3 region has 16 residues. CDR3 DNA sequence: TGTGCCAGTAGTATAGGGGGAGCGGCCCTATTCGGTACGCAGTATTTT. Translating it yields CASSIGGAALFGTQYF.

The chain employs TRBV18 and TRBJ2-1; TRBD1 matches 8 bases. CDR1 and CDR2 (germline): KGHSH, LQKENI. V dropped 4 bases and J dropped 0; count of bases not matched to a gene: 11. The CDR3 is made up of 18 amino acids. Written as DNA, the CDR3 is TGTGCCAGCTCACAGACAGGGGCGCTTACGAGCTCCTACAATGAGCAGTTCTTC. This codes for CASSQTGALTSSYNEQFF.

This clone has just one count. This chain uses TRBV28 with TRBJ2-1; 7 nucleotides line up with TRBD1. Germline CDR1 reads MDHEN; CDR2 reads SYDVKM. Unmatched junction bases numbered 11, after V lost 5 bases and J lost 10 bases. This CDR3 region has 14 residues. CDR3 nucleotide sequence: TGTGCCAGCAGTCCCGTTCAGGGGGATGAGGAGCAGTTCTTC. The encoded protein is CASSPVQGDEEQFF.

The chain employs TRBV19 and TRBJ2-1; unclear D gene. This CDR3 is 16 amino acids long. CDR1 is LNHDA, CDR2 SQIVND, per germline (reference sequence). V lost 6 bases to trimming and J lost 0 bases, with 15 bases between them. The CDR3 loop reads CASSGFRSYSYNEQFF. As DNA, the CDR3 is TGTGCCAGTAGCGGGTTTCGGAGTTACTCCTACAATGAGCAGTTCTTC.

The genes are TRBV7-2 and TRBJ1-5; D remains ambiguous. The CDR3 extends over 14 amino acids. The V end lost 4 bases, the J end lost 9 bases, and 16 bases lay between the germline ends. Germline values: CDR1 SGHTA, CDR2 FQGNSA. The CDR3 DNA follows: TGTGCCAGCAGCTACAGCGGCACAAAGGGGCCCCAGCATTTT. This encodes CASSYSGTKGPQHF.

As DNA, the CDR3 is TGTGCCACCAGCGGCACAGGGGGCGGGACGTTCTTC. It specifies CATSGTGGGTFF. The chain couples TRBV15 to TRBJ2-1, with 9 bases identical to TRBD1. CDR1 and CDR2 from the germline V gene are LNHNV and YYDKDF (reference sequence). V lost 5 bases, J lost 15 bases, and 8 bases stayed unmatched. This CDR3 contains 12 residues.

This clone has a handful of counts. The chain couples TRBV10-2 to TRBJ1-6, with D uncertain. V shed 7 bases and J shed 0 bases, with 10 bases lying between them. Germline V lookup: CDR1 WSHSY, CDR2 SAAADI. This CDR3 spans 15 amino acids. Here the CDR3 reads CASKEQSSYNSPLHF. CDR3 coding DNA: TGCGCCAGCAAGGAGCAGAGCTCCTATAATTCACCCCTCCACTTT.

The chain recombines TRBV6-5 with TRBJ2-5; D might be TRBD2 (7 bases). The CDR3 consists of 14 residues. Germline V gives CDR1 MNHEY, CDR2 SVGAGI. V lost 4 bases to trimming and J lost 4 bases, with 13 bases between them. DNA for the CDR3: TGTGCCAGCAGTTGGACCCGGGGGGCAGAGACCCAGTACTTC. Residues: CASSWTRGAETQYF.

V gene TRBV19 combines with J gene TRBJ2-3, with 7 bases matching TRBD2. After removal of 4 bases from V and 6 bases from J, the junction contained 10 bases not matched to a gene. In germline, CDR1 is LNHDA, CDR2 SQIVND (reference sequence). CDR3 length: 15 residues. DNA for the CDR3: TGTGCCAGTAGTACCTCCAGCGGGGCGATGGATACGCAGTATTTT. It specifies CASSTSSGAMDTQYF.

This rearrangement joins TRBV29-1 to TRBJ1-1, with TRBD1 matching over 7 bases. The length of the CDR3 is 14 residues. V trimming: 5 bases; J trimming: 3 bases; junction bases outside the gene matches: 9. CDR1 is SQVTM and CDR2 is ANQGSEA in the germline V gene. The CDR3 protein is CSVRDDRAHTEAFF. As DNA, the CDR3 is TGCAGCGTTCGAGATGACAGGGCCCACACTGAAGCTTTCTTT.

This sequence joins TRBV7-3 and TRBJ2-2, with no clear D. This CDR3 contains 13 residues. The V gene lost 5 bases and the J gene lost 5 bases, with 9 bases spanning the gap. In germline, CDR1 is SGHTA, CDR2 FQGTGA. This CDR3 is CASSPVSTGELFF. The CDR3 DNA follows: TGTGCCAGCAGCCCTGTATCGACCGGGGAGCTGTTTTTT.

As DNA, the CDR3 is TGTGCCAGCAGTGAAGGACAGGGACGTTCAGATAGCTACACCTTC. It encodes CASSEGQGRSDSYTF. The chain joins TRBV25-1 to TRBJ1-2; 8 nucleotides agree with TRBD1. This CDR3 has 15 residues. V shed 2 bases and J 9 bases; nucleotides not matched to a gene: 11. CDR1 and CDR2 (germline): MGHDK, SYGVNS.

The V call is TRBV15, the J call TRBJ1-3; 10 positions agree with TRBD1. After removal of 4 bases from V and 4 bases from J, the junction contained 4 bases not matched to a gene. The CDR3 has 15 amino acids. Germline-derived CDR1 and CDR2 are LNHNV and YYDKDF (reference sequence). This chain's CDR3 is CATSKGQGLGNTIYF. The CDR3 DNA follows: TGTGCCACCAGCAAGGGACAGGGGCTAGGAAACACCATATATTTT.

The CDR3 reads CASSGPGGYEQYF. In DNA, the CDR3 is TGTGCCAGCTCTGGACCGGGGGGCTACGAGCAGTACTTC. The chain has TRBV18 and TRBJ2-7; 7 bases map to TRBD2. The V segment lost 6 bases and the J segment 3 bases; nucleotides outside the gene matches: 5. The V gene's germline CDR1 is KGHSH and CDR2 LQKENI. CDR3 length equals 13 residues.

The chain's CDR3 is CASSFTGNTEAFF. The CDR3 DNA follows: TGTGCCAGCAGTTTTACAGGGAACACTGAAGCTTTCTTT. The chain links TRBV27 to TRBJ1-1, with D tentatively TRBD1 (5 bases). Trimming left V 3 bases short and J 1 base short, with 6 bases between. Germline V gene sequence: CDR1 MNHEY, CDR2 SMNVEV (reference sequence). This CDR3 is 13 amino acids long.

The V gene is TRBV5-5, the J gene TRBJ2-7, with 7 bases fitting TRBD2. The CDR3 is 13 amino acids. Germline V gives CDR1 SGHKS, CDR2 YYEKEE (reference sequence). Trimming at V came to 0 bases and at J to 3 bases, leaving 0 bases not matched to a gene. This CDR3 reads CASSLGGGYEQYF. As DNA, the CDR3 is TGTGCCAGCAGCTTGGGCGGGGGCTACGAGCAGTACTTC.

The chain links TRBV6-5 to TRBJ2-3, with TRBD1 matching over 9 bases. The CDR3 extends over 14 amino acids. The V segment lost 5 bases and the J segment 6 bases; nucleotides outside the gene matches: 6. Germline CDR1 MNHEY, CDR2 SVGAGI. The CDR3: CASSRDRESDTQYF. CDR3 DNA: TGTGCCAGCAGTCGGGACAGGGAGTCGGATACGCAGTATTTT.

The chain carries TRBV21-1 and TRBJ2-2; TRBD1, the table's D call, lacks a check against the DNA. TRBV21-1 is labeled a pseudogene. There are 20 residues in the CDR3. CDR3 nucleotide sequence: TGTGCCAGCAGCAAAGAAGAGGCGGACACACAGGGGGGAACAACCGGGGAGCTGTTTTTT. Translating gives CASSKEEADTQGGTTGELFF.

The chain uses TRBV15 and TRBJ1-6; D gene uncertain. Germline V gives CDR1 LNHNV, CDR2 YYDKDF (reference sequence). This CDR3 contains 16 residues. V was pared by 6 bases and J by 7 bases, with 19 bases between. The CDR3 reads CATRSRGMDGNSPLHF. CDR3 in DNA: TGTGCCACCAGAAGCAGAGGAATGGATGGAAATTCACCCCTCCACTTT.

CDR3 nucleotide sequence: TGTGCCAGCAGTGATGGAGGACAGGGAGGGAACACTGAAGCTTTCTTT. Its translation is CASSDGGQGGNTEAFF. The V call is TRBV6-1, the J call TRBJ1-1; TRBD1 matches 8 bases. Trimming took 3 bases from V and 1 from J; bases not matched to a gene: 7. Germline assignment: CDR1 MNHNS and CDR2 SASEGT. The CDR3 totals 16 residues.

The CDR3 DNA reads as TGTGCCAGCAGCAGTCGACAGGGGTGGAACACTGAAGCTTTCTTT. Translated, it gives CASSSRQGWNTEAFF. This chain links TRBV21-1 with TRBJ1-1; the table's D call, TRBD1, was not checked against the DNA. TRBV21-1 is reported as a pseudogene. This CDR3 has 15 amino acids.

The V gene is TRBV5-1, the J gene TRBJ1-1; a possible D gene is TRBD1 (6 bases). V was shortened by 3 bases and J by 0 bases, with 15 bases between the two germline ends. There are 16 residues in the CDR3. The germline CDR1 and CDR2 sequences are SGHRS and YFSETQ. This chain's CDR3 is CASSSRPGVLNTEAFF. CDR3 coding DNA: TGCGCCAGCAGCTCTAGGCCAGGGGTTTTGAACACTGAAGCTTTCTTT.

Concerning this clone: The sample contains more than one DNA sequence encoding this CDR3. The V call is TRBV5-1, the J call TRBJ2-5; D is uncertain. Trimming stripped 3 bases from V and 2 bases from J, with 2 bases between. CDR1 is SGHRS and CDR2 is YFSETQ in the germline V gene. The CDR3 totals 11 residues. The CDR3 spells CASSSQETQYF. The DNA for the CDR3 is TGCGCCAGCAGCTCTCAAGAGACCCAGTACTTC.

This sequence joins TRBV27 and TRBJ1-2; 10 nucleotides line up with TRBD1. This CDR3 region has 13 residues. Per germline, CDR1 MNHEY and CDR2 SMNVEV (reference sequence). Unmatched junction bases numbered 1, after V lost 2 bases and J lost 7 bases. The CDR3 DNA follows: TGTGCCAGCAGTTTAGGGACAGGGGTTGGCTACACCTTC. Amino acids: CASSLGTGVGYTF.